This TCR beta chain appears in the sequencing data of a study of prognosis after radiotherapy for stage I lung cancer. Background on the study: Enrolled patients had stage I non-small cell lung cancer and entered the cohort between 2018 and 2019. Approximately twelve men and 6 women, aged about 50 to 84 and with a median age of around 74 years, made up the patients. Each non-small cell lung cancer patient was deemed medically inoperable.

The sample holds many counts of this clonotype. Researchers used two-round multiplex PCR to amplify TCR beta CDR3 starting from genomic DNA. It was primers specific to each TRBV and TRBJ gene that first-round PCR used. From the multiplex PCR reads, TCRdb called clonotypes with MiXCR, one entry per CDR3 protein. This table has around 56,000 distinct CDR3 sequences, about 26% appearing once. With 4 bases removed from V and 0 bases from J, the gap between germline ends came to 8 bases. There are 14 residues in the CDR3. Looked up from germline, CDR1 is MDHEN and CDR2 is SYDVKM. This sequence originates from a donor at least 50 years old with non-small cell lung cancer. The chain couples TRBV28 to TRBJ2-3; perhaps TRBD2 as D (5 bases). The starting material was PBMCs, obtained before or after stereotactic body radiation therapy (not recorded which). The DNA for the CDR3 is TGTGCCAGCAGTTCCCCTAGCAGCACAGATACGCAGTATTTT. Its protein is CASSSPSSTDTQYF.